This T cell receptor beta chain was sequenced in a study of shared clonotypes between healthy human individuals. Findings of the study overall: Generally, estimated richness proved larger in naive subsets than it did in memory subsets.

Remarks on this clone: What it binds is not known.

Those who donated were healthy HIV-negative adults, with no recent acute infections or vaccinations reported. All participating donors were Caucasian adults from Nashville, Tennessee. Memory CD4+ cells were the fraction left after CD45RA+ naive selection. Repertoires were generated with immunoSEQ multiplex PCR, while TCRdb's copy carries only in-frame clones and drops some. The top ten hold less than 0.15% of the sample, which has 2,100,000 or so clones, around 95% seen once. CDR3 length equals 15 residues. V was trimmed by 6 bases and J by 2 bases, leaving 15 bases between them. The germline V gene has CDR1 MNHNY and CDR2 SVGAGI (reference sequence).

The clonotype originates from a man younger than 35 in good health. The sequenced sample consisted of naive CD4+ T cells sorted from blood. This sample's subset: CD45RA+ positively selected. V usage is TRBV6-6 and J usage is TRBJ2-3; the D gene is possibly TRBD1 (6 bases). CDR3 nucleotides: TGTGCCAGCAGGGGATTAGGACAGAACACAGATACGCAGTATTTT. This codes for CASRGLGQNTDTQYF.